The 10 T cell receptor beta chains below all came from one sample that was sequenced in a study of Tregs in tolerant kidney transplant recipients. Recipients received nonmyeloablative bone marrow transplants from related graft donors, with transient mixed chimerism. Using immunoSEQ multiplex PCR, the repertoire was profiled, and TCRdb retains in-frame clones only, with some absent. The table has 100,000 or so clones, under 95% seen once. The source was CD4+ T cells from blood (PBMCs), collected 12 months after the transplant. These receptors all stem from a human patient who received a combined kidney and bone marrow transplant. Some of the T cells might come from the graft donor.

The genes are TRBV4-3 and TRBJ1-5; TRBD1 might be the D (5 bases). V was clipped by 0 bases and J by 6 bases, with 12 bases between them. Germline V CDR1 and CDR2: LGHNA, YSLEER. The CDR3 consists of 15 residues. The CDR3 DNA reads TGCGCCAGCAGCCAAGATAGCAGGGTGGGTCAGCCCCAGCATTTT. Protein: CASSQDSRVGQPQHF.

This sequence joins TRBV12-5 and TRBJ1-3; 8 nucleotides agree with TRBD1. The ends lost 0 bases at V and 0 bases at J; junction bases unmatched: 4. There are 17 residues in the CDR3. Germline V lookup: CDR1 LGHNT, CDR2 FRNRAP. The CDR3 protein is CASGLVLGQDSGNTIYF. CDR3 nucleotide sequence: TGTGCTAGTGGTTTGGTTCTGGGACAGGACTCTGGAAACACCATATATTTT.

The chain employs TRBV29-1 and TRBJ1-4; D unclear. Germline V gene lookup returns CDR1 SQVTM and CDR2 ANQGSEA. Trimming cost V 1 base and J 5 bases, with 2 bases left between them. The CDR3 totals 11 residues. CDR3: CSVEANEKLFF. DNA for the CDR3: TGCAGCGTTGAAGCGAATGAAAAACTGTTTTTT. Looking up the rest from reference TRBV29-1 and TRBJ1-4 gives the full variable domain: SAVISQKPSRDICQRGTSLTIQCQVDSQVTMMFWYRQQPGQSLTLIATANQGSEATYESGFVIDKFPISRPNLTFSTLTVSNMSPEDSSIYLCSVEANEKLFFGSGTQLSVL.

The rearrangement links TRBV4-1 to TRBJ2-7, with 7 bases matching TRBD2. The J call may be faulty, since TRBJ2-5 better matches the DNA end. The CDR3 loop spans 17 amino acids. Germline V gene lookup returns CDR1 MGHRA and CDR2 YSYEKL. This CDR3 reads CASSQGLAAGYQETQYF. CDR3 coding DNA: TGCGCCAGCAGCCAAGGACTAGCAGCCGGGTACCAAGAGACCCAGTACTTC.

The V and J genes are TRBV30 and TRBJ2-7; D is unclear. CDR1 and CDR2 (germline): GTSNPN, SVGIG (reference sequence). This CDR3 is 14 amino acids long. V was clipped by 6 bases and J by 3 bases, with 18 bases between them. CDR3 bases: TGTGCCTGCAACCCACAGAGTTCACACTACGAGCAGTACTTC. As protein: CACNPQSSHYEQYF. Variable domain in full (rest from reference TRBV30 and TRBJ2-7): SQTIHQWPATLVQPVGSPLSLECTVEGTSNPNLYWYRQAAGRGLQLLFYSVGIGQISSEVPQNLSASRPQDRQFILSSKKLLLSDSGFYLCACNPQSSHYEQYFGPGTRLTVT.

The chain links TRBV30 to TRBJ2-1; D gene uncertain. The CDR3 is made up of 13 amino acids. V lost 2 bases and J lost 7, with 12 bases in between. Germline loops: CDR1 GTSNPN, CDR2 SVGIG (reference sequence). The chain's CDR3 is CAWSLYPENEQFF. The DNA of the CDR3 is TGTGCCTGGAGTCTATACCCCGAGAATGAGCAGTTCTTC.

CDR3 bases: TGTGCCAGCAGTTACTCGACACGGGGGAACCGACAGACCCAGTACTTC. It encodes CASSYSTRGNRQTQYF. The V gene is TRBV6-6, the J gene TRBJ2-5, with D possibly matching TRBD2 (6 bases). V dropped 0 bases and J dropped 6 bases, with 17 bases sitting between them. The CDR3 runs 16 residues. Per the germline V gene, CDR1 is MNHNY and CDR2 is SVGAGI (reference sequence).

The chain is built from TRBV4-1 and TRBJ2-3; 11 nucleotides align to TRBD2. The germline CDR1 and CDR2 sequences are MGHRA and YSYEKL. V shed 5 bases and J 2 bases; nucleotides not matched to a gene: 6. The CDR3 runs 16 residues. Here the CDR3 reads CASSYTSGGTTDTQYF. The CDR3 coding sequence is TGCGCCAGCAGCTATACTAGCGGGGGAACCACAGATACGCAGTATTTT.

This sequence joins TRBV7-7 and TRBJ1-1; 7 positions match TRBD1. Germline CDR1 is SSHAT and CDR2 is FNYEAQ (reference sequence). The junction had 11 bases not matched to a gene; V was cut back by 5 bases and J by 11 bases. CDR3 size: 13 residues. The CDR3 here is CASSATGDCGAFF. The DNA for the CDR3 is TGTGCCAGCAGCGCAACAGGGGATTGCGGGGCTTTCTTT.

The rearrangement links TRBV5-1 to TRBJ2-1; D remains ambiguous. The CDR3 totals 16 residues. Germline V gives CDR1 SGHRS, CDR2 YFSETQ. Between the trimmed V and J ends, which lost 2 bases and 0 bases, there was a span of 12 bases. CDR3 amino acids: CASSFPRGSSYNEQFF. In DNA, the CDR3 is TGCGCCAGCAGCTTTCCGCGCGGAAGCTCCTACAATGAGCAGTTCTTC.